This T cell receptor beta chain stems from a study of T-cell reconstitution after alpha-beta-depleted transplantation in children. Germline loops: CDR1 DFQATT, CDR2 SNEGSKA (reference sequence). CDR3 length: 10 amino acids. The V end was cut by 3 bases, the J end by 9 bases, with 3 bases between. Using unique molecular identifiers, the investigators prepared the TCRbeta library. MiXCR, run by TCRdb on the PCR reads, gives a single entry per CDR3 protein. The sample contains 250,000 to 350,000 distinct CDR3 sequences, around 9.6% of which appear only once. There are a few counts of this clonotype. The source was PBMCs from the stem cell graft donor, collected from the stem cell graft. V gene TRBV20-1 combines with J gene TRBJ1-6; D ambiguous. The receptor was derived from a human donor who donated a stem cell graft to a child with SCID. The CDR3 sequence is CSARGSPLHF. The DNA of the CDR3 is TGCAGTGCTAGGGGTTCACCCCTCCACTTT.